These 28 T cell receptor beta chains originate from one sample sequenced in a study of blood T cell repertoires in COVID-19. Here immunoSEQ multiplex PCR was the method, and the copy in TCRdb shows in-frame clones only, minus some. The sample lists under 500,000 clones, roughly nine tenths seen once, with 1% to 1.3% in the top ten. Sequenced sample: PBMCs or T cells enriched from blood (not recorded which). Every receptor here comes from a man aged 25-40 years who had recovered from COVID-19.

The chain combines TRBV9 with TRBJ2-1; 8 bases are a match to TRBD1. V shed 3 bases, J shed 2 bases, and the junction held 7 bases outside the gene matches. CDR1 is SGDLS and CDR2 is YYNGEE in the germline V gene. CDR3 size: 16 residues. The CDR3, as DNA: TGTGCCAGCAGCGCCCTCGGGACAGGCCCCTACAATGAGCAGTTCTTC. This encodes CASSALGTGPYNEQFF.

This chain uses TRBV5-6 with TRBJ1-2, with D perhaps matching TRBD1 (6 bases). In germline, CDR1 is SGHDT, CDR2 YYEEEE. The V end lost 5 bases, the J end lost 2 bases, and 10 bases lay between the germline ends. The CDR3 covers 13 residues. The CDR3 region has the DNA TGTGCCAGCAGTTTTACAGGGAACTATGGCTACACCTTC. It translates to CASSFTGNYGYTF.

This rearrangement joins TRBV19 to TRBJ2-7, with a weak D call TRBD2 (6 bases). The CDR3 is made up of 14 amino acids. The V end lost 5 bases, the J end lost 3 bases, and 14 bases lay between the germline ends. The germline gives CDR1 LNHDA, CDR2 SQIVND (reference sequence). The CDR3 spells CASSGRSGLYEQYF. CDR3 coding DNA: TGTGCCAGTAGTGGTCGTAGCGGTCTCTACGAGCAGTACTTC.

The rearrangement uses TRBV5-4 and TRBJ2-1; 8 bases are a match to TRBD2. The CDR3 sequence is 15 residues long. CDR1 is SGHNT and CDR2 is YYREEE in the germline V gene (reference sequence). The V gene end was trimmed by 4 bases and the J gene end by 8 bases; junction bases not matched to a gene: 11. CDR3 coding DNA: TGTGCCAGCAGCCCGACTAGCGTAGTTTTCGATGAGCAGTTCTTC. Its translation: CASSPTSVVFDEQFF.

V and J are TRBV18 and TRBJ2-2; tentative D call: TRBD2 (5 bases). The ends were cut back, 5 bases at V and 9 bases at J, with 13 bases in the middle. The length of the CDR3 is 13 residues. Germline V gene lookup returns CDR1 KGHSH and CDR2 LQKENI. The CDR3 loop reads CASSSSRERELFF. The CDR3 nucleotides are TGTGCCAGCTCATCCAGTAGGGAGAGGGAGCTGTTTTTT.

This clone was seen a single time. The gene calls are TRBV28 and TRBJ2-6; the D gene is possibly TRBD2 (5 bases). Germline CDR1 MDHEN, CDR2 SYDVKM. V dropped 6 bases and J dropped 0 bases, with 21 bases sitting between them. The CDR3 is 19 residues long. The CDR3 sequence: CASSPGVARTYSGANVLTF. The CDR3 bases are TGTGCCAGCAGCCCCGGGGTGGCCAGGACTTACTCTGGGGCCAACGTCCTGACTTTC.

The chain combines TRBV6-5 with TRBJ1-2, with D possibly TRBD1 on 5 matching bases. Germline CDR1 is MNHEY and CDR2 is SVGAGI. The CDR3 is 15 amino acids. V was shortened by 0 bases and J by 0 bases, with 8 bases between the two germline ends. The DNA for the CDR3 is TGTGCCAGCAGTTACTCAGGGGCTGCTAACTATGGCTACACCTTC. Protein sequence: CASSYSGAANYGYTF.

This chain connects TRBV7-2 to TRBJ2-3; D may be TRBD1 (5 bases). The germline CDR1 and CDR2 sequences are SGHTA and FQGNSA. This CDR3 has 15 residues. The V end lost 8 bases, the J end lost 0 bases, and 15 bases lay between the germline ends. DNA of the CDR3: TGTGCCAGCTGGTCCGACAGACTTAGCACAGATACGCAGTATTTT. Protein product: CASWSDRLSTDTQYF.

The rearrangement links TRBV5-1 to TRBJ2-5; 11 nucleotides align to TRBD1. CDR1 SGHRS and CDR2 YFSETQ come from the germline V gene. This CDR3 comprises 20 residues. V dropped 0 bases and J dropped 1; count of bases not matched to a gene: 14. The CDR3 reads CASSLAAGTGGRLGQETQYF. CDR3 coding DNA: TGCGCCAGCAGCTTGGCCGCCGGGACAGGGGGACGGTTGGGCCAAGAGACCCAGTACTTC.

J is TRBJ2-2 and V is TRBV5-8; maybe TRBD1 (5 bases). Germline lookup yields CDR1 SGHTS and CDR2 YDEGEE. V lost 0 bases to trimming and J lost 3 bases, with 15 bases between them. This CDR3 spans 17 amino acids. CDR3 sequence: CASSLATTALYTGELFF. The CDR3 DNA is TGTGCCAGCAGCTTGGCTACGACAGCCCTTTACACCGGGGAGCTGTTTTTT.

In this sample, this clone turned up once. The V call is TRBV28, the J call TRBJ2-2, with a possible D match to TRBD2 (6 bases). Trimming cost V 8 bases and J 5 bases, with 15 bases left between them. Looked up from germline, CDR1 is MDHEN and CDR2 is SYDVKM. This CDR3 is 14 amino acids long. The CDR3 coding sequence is TGTGCCAGCGTGGACCTTGGAGGGACCGGGGAGCTGTTTTTT. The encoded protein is CASVDLGGTGELFF. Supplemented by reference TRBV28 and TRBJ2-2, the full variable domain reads DVKVTQSSRYLVKRTGEKVFLECVQDMDHENMFWYRQDPGLGLRLIYFSYDVKMKEKGDIPEGYSVSREKKERFSLILESASTNQTSMYLCASVDLGGTGELFFGEGSRLTVL.

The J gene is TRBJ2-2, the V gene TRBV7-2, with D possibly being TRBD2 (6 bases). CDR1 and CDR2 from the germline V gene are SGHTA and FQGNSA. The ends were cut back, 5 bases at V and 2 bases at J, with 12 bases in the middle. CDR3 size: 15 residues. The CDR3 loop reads CASSLASANTGELFF. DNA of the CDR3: TGTGCCAGCAGCCTCGCTAGCGCTAACACCGGGGAGCTGTTTTTT.

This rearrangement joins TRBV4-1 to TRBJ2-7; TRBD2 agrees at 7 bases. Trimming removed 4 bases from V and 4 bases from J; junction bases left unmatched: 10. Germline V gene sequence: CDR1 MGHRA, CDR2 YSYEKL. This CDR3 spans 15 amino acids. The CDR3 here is CASSPRGGERYEQYF. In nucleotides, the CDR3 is TGCGCCAGCAGCCCTCGTGGGGGGGAGAGGTACGAGCAGTACTTC.

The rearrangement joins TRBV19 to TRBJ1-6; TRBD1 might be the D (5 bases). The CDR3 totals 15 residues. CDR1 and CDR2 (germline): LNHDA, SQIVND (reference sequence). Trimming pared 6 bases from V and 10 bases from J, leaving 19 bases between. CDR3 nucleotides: TGTGCCAGTAGCGACGGACAAGGGATCTTCTCACCCCTCCACTTT. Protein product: CASSDGQGIFSPLHF.

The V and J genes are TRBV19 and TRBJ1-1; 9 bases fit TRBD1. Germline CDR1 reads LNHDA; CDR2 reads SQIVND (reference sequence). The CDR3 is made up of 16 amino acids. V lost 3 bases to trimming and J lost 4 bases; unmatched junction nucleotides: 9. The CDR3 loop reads CASSMGQGQGVTEAFF. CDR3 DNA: TGTGCCAGTAGTATGGGCCAGGGACAGGGCGTCACTGAAGCTTTCTTT.

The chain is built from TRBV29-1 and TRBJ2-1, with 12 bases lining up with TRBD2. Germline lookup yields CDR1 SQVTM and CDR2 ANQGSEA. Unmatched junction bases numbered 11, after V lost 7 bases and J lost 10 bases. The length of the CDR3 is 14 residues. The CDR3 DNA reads TGCAGCGGTAGACTAGCGGGAGATTGGAGCGAGCAGTTCTTC. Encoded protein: CSGRLAGDWSEQFF.

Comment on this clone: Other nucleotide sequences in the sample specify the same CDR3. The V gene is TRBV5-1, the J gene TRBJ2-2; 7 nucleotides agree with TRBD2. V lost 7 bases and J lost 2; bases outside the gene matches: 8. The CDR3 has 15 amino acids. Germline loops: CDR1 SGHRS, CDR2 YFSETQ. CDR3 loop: CASSITSANTGELFF. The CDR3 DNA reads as TGCGCCAGCTCCATCACTAGCGCTAACACCGGGGAGCTGTTTTTT.

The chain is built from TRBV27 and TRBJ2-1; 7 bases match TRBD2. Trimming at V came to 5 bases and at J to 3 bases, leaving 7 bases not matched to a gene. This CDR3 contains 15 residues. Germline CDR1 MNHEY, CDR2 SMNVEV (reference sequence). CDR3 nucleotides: TGTGCCAGCAGTCCGCTGGCGGGGGACTACAATGAGCAGTTCTTC. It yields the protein CASSPLAGDYNEQFF.

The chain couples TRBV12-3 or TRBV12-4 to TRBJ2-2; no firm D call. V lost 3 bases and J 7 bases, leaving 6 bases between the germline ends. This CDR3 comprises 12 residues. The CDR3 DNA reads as TGTGCCAGCAGTTTGAGGATCGGGGAGCTGTTTTTT. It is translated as CASSLRIGELFF.

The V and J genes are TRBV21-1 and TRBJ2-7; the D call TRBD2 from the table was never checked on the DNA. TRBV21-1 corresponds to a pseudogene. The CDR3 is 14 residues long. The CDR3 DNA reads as TGTGCCAGCAGCCTCCGGTGTAGCGTATACGAGCAGTACTTC. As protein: CASSLRCSVYEQYF.

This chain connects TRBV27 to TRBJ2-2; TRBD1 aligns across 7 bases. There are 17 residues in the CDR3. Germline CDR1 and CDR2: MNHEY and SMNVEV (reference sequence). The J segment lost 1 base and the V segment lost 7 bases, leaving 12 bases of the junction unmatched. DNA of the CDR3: TGTGCCAGCACCATTTTTCCGGGACAGCTGAACACCGGGGAGCTGTTTTTT. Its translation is CASTIFPGQLNTGELFF.

The CDR3 coding sequence is TGTGCCAGCAGCGTAGCTCTGAGCTCAGATACGCAGTATTTT. Amino acids: CASSVALSSDTQYF. This rearrangement joins TRBV9 to TRBJ2-3; D unclear. Germline assignment: CDR1 SGDLS and CDR2 YYNGEE. CDR3 length equals 14 residues. Between the trimmed V and J ends, which lost 0 bases and 4 bases, there was a span of 9 bases.

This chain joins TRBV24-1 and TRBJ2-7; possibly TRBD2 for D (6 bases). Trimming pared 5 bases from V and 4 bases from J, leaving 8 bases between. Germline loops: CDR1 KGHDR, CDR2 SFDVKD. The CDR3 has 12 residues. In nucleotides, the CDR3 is TGTGCCACCAGTGCTGGGGGGTACGAGCAGTACTTC. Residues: CATSAGGYEQYF.

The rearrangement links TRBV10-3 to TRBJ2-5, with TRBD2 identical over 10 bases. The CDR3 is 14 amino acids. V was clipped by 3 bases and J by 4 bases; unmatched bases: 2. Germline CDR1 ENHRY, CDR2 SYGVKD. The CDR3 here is CAISELAGLETQYF. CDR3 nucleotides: TGTGCCATCAGTGAACTAGCGGGGTTAGAGACCCAGTACTTC.

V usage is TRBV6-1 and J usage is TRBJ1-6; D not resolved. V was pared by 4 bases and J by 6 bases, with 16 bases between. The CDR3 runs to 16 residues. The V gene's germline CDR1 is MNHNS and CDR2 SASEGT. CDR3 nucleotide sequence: TGTGCCAGCAGTGCGGGATTATTCGTGGTTAATTCACCCCTCCACTTT. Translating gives CASSAGLFVVNSPLHF.

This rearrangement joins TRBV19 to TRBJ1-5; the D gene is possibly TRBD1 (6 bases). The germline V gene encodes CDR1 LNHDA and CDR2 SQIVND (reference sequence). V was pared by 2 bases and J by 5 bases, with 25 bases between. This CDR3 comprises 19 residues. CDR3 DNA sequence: TGTGCCAGTAGTATAATGGGGGTCTTCCGGACAGTGGGAGATCAGCCCCAGCATTTT. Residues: CASSIMGVFRTVGDQPQHF.

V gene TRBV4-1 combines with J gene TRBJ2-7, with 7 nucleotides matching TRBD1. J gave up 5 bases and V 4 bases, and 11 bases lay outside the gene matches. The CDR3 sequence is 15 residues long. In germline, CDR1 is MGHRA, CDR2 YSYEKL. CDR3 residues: CASSLLQGRKDEQYF. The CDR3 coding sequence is TGCGCCAGCAGCCTCCTACAGGGGAGAAAGGACGAGCAGTACTTC.

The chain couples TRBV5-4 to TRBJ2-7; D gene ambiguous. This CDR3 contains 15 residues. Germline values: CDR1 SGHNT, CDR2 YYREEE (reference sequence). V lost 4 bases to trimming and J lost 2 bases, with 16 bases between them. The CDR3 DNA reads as TGTGCCAGCAGCCCGAGCGCCCTCCCCCCCTACGAGCAGTACTTC. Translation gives CASSPSALPPYEQYF. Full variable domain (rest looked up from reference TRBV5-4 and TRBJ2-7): ETGVTQSPTHLIKTRGQQVTLRCSSQSGHNTVSWYQQALGQGPQFIFQYYREEENGRGNFPPRFSGLQFPNYSSELNVNALELDDSALYLCASSPSALPPYEQYFGPGTRLTVT.